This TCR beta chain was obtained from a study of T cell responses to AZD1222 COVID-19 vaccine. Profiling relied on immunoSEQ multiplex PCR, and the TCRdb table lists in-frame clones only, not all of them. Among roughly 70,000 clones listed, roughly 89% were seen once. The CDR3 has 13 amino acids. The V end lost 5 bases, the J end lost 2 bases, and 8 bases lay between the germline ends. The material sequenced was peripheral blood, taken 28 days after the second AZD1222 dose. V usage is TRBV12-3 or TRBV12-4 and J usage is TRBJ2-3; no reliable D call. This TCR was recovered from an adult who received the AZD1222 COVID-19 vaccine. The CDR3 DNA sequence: TGTGCCAGCAGTGTAGGGAACACAGATACGCAGTATTTT. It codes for CASSVGNTDTQYF.